The source of this T cell receptor (beta chain) is a study of CD8 T cells in Susac syndrome. With random hexamers, about 0.5 to 1 ug RNA was reverse transcribed. TCRdb redid the calling of the immunoSEQ multiplex PCR reads with MiXCR, one entry per CDR3 protein. This repertoire shows about 130,000 distinct CDR3 sequences, about 90% found once; its top ten account for approximately 0.24%. From blood CD8+ and CD4+ T cells, the TCR beta chain was sequenced. Treatment-naive patients with stable or active relapsing-remitting disease served as multiple sclerosis controls. This clonotype was obtained from a human donor with multiple sclerosis. Sample: CD8+ T cells from PBMCs.

The DNA of the CDR3 is TGTGCCAGCAGGACGTGGGCCCAAGAGACCCAGTACTTC. Amino acid sequence: CASRTWAQETQYF. J is TRBJ2-5 and V is TRBV2; D gene unclear. V lost 6 bases and J lost 1, with 9 bases in between. CDR3 length: 13 amino acids. The germline gives CDR1 SNHLY, CDR2 FYNNEI. Combining the CDR3 with reference TRBV2 and TRBJ2-5 gives the whole variable domain EPEVTQTPSHQVTQMGQEVILRCVPISNHLYFYWYRQILGQKVEFLVSFYNNEISEKSEIFDDQFSVERPDGSNFTLKIRSTKLEDSAMYFCASRTWAQETQYFGPGTRLLVL.